The text below deals with one T cell receptor (beta chain). The antigen remains undetermined. Each CDR3 protein is one row after TCRdb ran MiXCR on the reads. The table lists some 940,000 distinct CDR3 sequences, roughly 31% of them singletons. These data are taken from a study of T cell repertoires in cytomegalovirus infection. Across the study: Through public TCR beta signatures, both CMV infection and matching HLA type were indicated.

Study-wide points: In two of eight donors, the top clonotype was HLA-C-restricted CMV-specific.

CDR1 and CDR2 from the germline V gene are DFQATT and SNEGSKA (reference sequence). Germline trimming cut 5 bases from V and 6 bases from J; bases unmatched to any gene: 3. This CDR3 spans 11 amino acids. This clonotype originated in a human donor in good health (CMV status not recorded). Some clones in this sample may be carry-over from other donors' samples. V and J are TRBV20-1 and TRBJ1-2; 7 positions agree with TRBD1. The input for sequencing was cultured CD8+ T cells from PBMCs, taken from culture after CMV antigen stimulation. The CDR3 DNA is TGCAGTGCTGGGACAGAAGATGGCTACACCTTC. Translating gives CSAGTEDGYTF.